Below, 31 T cell receptor beta chains from the same sample are listed, as sequenced in a study of OX40 agonist ivuxolimab in advanced cancers. This table comes from immunoSEQ multiplex PCR, and its TCRdb copy is limited to in-frame clones, with some not included. The table includes roughly 53,000 clones, roughly three quarters detected once. Sample: CD4+ or CD8+ T cells sorted from blood, taken in a trial of the OX40 agonist ivuxolimab. All receptors derive from an adult with an advanced solid tumor such as melanoma, head and neck, liver or kidney cancer.

CDR3 DNA sequence: TGTGCCAGCAGCAAACTAGCGGGAGGTGTGGATGAGCAGTTCTTC. It encodes CASSKLAGGVDEQFF. The J gene is TRBJ2-1, the V gene TRBV7-3; 12 nucleotides align to TRBD2. Germline CDR1 and CDR2: SGHTA and FQGTGA. With V trimmed by 5 bases and J by 8 bases, 7 bases remained unmatched. This CDR3 region has 15 residues.

This chain links TRBV9 with TRBJ1-1, with unresolved D. The CDR3 consists of 13 residues. Trimming took 0 bases from V and 12 from J, leaving 15 bases between them. Germline V lookup: CDR1 SGDLS, CDR2 YYNGEE. The DNA for the CDR3 is TGTGCCAGCAGCGTAGGAGGAGAAGTTGGCTCTTTCTTT. This translates into CASSVGGEVGSFF.

The gene calls are TRBV30 and TRBJ2-3, with 10 bases lining up with TRBD2. With V trimmed by 2 bases and J by 4 bases, 12 bases remained unmatched. Germline V lookup: CDR1 GTSNPN, CDR2 SVGIG (reference sequence). The CDR3 has 17 amino acids. This CDR3 reads CAWSSQGSGRKPDTQYF. DNA of the CDR3: TGTGCCTGGAGTTCCCAGGGTAGCGGGAGGAAGCCAGATACGCAGTATTTT.

The CDR3 DNA follows: TGTGCCAGCAGTTCAATTTCAGGGGGCCGCCGGGAGACCCAGTACTTC. Amino acids: CASSSISGGRRETQYF. The J gene is TRBJ2-5, the V gene TRBV28; 8 nucleotides line up with TRBD1. Looked up from germline, CDR1 is MDHEN and CDR2 is SYDVKM. The CDR3 sequence is 16 residues long. J gave up 5 bases and V 4 bases, and 12 bases lay outside the gene matches.

The chain is built from TRBV7-3 and TRBJ2-5, with TRBD2 matching over 8 bases. Germline values: CDR1 SGHTA, CDR2 FQGTGA. This CDR3 is 16 amino acids long. With V trimmed by 5 bases and J by 2 bases, 10 bases remained unmatched. CDR3 nucleotides: TGTGCCAGCAGCCTAGGGCGGGCTAGCGGGCAAGAGACCCAGTACTTC. Translated: CASSLGRASGQETQYF.

This clone was picked up a small number of times. The chain is built from TRBV10-2 and TRBJ1-5; tentatively, D is TRBD1 (5 bases). The CDR3 length is 14 residues. The germline CDR1 and CDR2 sequences are WSHSY and SAAADI. V shed 2 bases and J shed 8 bases, with 13 bases lying between them. For the CDR3, the DNA is TGCGCCAGCAGTGAGAGGGCAGGGAGGGAGCCCCAGCATTTT. Its protein is CASSERAGREPQHF.

The V and J genes are TRBV18 and TRBJ2-2; 8 bases match TRBD1. The V and J ends lost 2 bases and 5 bases, in that order; junction bases with no gene match: 4. The germline CDR1 and CDR2 sequences are KGHSH and LQKENI. This CDR3 has 15 amino acids. CDR3 DNA sequence: TGTGCCAGCTCACCAGCAGGGGGCGTTACCGGGGAGCTGTTTTTT. This encodes CASSPAGGVTGELFF.

The chain employs TRBV7-2 and TRBJ1-5; a possible D gene is TRBD1 (5 bases). The V and J ends lost 3 bases and 2 bases respectively, with 14 bases between them. Germline assignment: CDR1 SGHTA and CDR2 FQGNSA. The CDR3 extends over 16 amino acids. In DNA, the CDR3 is TGTGCCAGCAGCTTGGGACCTCGAAGCGGCAATCAGCCCCAGCATTTT. This translates into CASSLGPRSGNQPQHF.

The J gene is TRBJ1-5, the V gene TRBV19, with 7 bases matching TRBD1. Germline V CDR1 and CDR2: LNHDA, SQIVND (reference sequence). V lost 5 bases, J lost 4 bases, and 5 bases stayed unmatched. This CDR3 has 14 amino acids. CDR3 in amino acids: CASSRDSLNQPQHF. Written as DNA, the CDR3 is TGTGCCAGTAGTCGGGACAGCTTGAATCAGCCCCAGCATTTT.

Comments on this clone: At one of its ends the junction is not consistent with the germline gene, which may arise from a read error. This chain connects TRBV10-3 to TRBJ2-7, with no clear D. The length of the CDR3 is 13 residues. Germline-derived CDR1 and CDR2 are ENHRY and SYGVKD. The CDR3 bases are TGTGCCAGCAGTTTGGACGTCTCCTACGAGCAGTACTTC. Its translation is CASSLDVSYEQYF.

The rearrangement joins TRBV6-1 to TRBJ2-2; no clear D. This CDR3 has 14 residues. The germline gives CDR1 MNHNS, CDR2 SASEGT. Trimming removed 5 bases from V and 1 base from J, with 8 bases in between. The chain's CDR3 is CASSSTMNTGELFF. DNA for the CDR3: TGTGCCAGCAGTTCGACAATGAACACCGGGGAGCTGTTTTTT.

J is TRBJ2-1 and V is TRBV5-1; 9 bases are shared with TRBD1. With V trimmed by 7 bases and J by 7 bases, 6 bases remained unmatched. The CDR3 is made up of 13 amino acids. Looked up from germline, CDR1 is SGHRS and CDR2 is YFSETQ. CDR3 DNA sequence: TGCGCCAGCTACCGGGACAGGGAGAATGAGCAGTTCTTC. The encoded protein is CASYRDRENEQFF.

The chain employs TRBV29-1 and TRBJ1-1; D is possibly TRBD1 (5 bases). Germline values: CDR1 SQVTM, CDR2 ANQGSEA. V was clipped by 5 bases and J by 5 bases, with 18 bases between them. The CDR3 loop spans 14 amino acids. CDR3 sequence: CSVNSAGGGTEAFF. The CDR3 DNA follows: TGCAGCGTTAACTCTGCAGGTGGGGGGACTGAAGCTTTCTTT.

This chain connects TRBV5-1 to TRBJ2-2, with 8 bases identical to TRBD1. The CDR3 has 15 amino acids. Germline trimming cut 0 bases from V and 3 bases from J; bases unmatched to any gene: 1. Germline V gives CDR1 SGHRS, CDR2 YFSETQ. The CDR3 DNA sequence: TGCGCCAGCAGCTTGGGACAGGGGCACACCGGGGAGCTGTTTTTT. Encoded protein: CASSLGQGHTGELFF.

This clone was observed once. The rearrangement links TRBV4-1 to TRBJ1-3; 10 bases line up with TRBD1. This CDR3 comprises 16 residues. V lost 2 bases and J lost 3; bases outside the gene matches: 4. Germline V CDR1 and CDR2: MGHRA, YSYEKL. DNA for the CDR3: TGCGCCAGCAGCCAACGGGACAGGGGCGTTGGAAACACCATATATTTT. Translated: CASSQRDRGVGNTIYF.

The chain carries TRBV6-6 and TRBJ2-5; D is ambiguous. CDR1 and CDR2 from the germline V gene are MNHNY and SVGAGI (reference sequence). The CDR3 runs to 13 residues. V gave up 7 bases and J gave up 3 bases, with 12 bases separating them. CDR3 bases: TGTGCCAGCACCTTCCGCGCGGAAGAGACCCAGTACTTC. Protein: CASTFRAEETQYF.

Comment on this clone: This specimen includes other DNA sequences encoding the same CDR3. The rearrangement links TRBV6-5 to TRBJ2-5; D remains unclear. V was clipped by 7 bases and J by 4 bases, with 7 bases between them. The CDR3 runs 11 residues. Germline CDR1 reads MNHEY; CDR2 reads SVGAGI. Here the CDR3 DNA reads TGTGCCAGCACCTTGGGAGAGACCCAGTACTTC. It yields the protein CASTLGETQYF.

The chain is built from TRBV19 and TRBJ2-2; 9 bases line up with TRBD2. CDR1 is LNHDA and CDR2 is SQIVND in the germline V gene (reference sequence). J was trimmed by 4 bases and V by 3 bases; bases with no gene match: 6. There are 16 residues in the CDR3. DNA for the CDR3: TGTGCCAGTAGTATCGGAGCGGGGGGCTCCACCGGGGAGCTGTTTTTT. It specifies CASSIGAGGSTGELFF.

This chain joins TRBV28 and TRBJ1-2, with D perhaps TRBD1 (6 bases). V lost 6 bases to trimming and J lost 8 bases, with 19 bases between them. The CDR3 is 14 residues long. Germline loops: CDR1 MDHEN, CDR2 SYDVKM. DNA of the CDR3: TGTGCCAGCAGCCCCCCCCAGGGGTCCGGGGGCTACACCTTC. Its protein is CASSPPQGSGGYTF.

This sequence joins TRBV30 and TRBJ1-6, with TRBD1 matching 7 bases. Trimming cost V 5 bases and J 7 bases; bases outside gene matches: 11. This CDR3 has 15 amino acids. Germline CDR1 reads GTSNPN; CDR2 reads SVGIG (reference sequence). The CDR3, as DNA: TGTGCCTGGCTTCCGGGACAGAACAAAAATTCACCCCTCCACTTT. Translation gives CAWLPGQNKNSPLHF.

This clone came up a few times. V and J are TRBV15 and TRBJ1-5; D gene uncertain. The V gene's germline CDR1 is LNHNV and CDR2 YYDKDF (reference sequence). The CDR3 is 13 residues long. Trimming removed 3 bases from V and 5 bases from J, with 8 bases in between. The CDR3 DNA follows: TGTGCCACCAGCAGGGTAATGCATCAGCCCCAGCATTTT. Translated, it gives CATSRVMHQPQHF.

This chain uses TRBV5-1 with TRBJ2-3, with TRBD2 matching over 10 bases. The CDR3 is 16 residues long. The trim removed 3 bases at V and 4 bases at J, leaving 8 bases unmatched. Germline loops: CDR1 SGHRS, CDR2 YFSETQ. The CDR3 region has the DNA TGCGCCAGCAGCTCCCCGGGAGCGGGAGGGGCAGATACGCAGTATTTT. Protein sequence: CASSSPGAGGADTQYF.

The chain combines TRBV6-6 with TRBJ2-1, with D unresolved. CDR3 length: 12 amino acids. Trimming stripped 3 bases from V and 5 bases from J, with 5 bases between. From germline, CDR1 is MNHNY and CDR2 SVGAGI (reference sequence). CDR3 DNA sequence: TGTGCCAGCAGTTATGGGGACAATGAGCAGTTCTTC. This sequence encodes CASSYGDNEQFF.

The chain has TRBV30 and TRBJ1-1, with D tentatively TRBD1 (5 bases). The V gene's germline CDR1 is GTSNPN and CDR2 SVGIG (reference sequence). Trimming left V 8 bases short and J 0 bases short, with 16 bases between. CDR3 size: 14 residues. The CDR3 loop is CAGTSGTVNTEAFF. Written as DNA, the CDR3 is TGTGCCGGCACGTCCGGGACGGTGAACACTGAAGCTTTCTTT.

J is TRBJ1-4 and V is TRBV29-1; D not certain. V was trimmed by 3 bases and J by 3 bases, leaving 8 bases between them. Germline CDR1 SQVTM, CDR2 ANQGSEA. The CDR3 runs to 13 residues. CDR3 protein: CSVEAVPNEKLFF. In DNA, the CDR3 is TGCAGCGTTGAGGCGGTCCCTAATGAAAAACTGTTTTTT.

The rearrangement uses TRBV7-9 and TRBJ2-3, with 9 bases aligning to TRBD1. The CDR3 totals 15 residues. The J segment lost 0 bases and the V segment lost 5 bases, leaving 3 bases of the junction unmatched. CDR1 is SEHNR and CDR2 is FQNEAQ in the germline V gene (reference sequence). CDR3: CASSGGTGSTDTQYF. DNA for the CDR3: TGTGCCAGCAGCGGGGGGACAGGGAGCACAGATACGCAGTATTTT.

The chain employs TRBV7-8 and TRBJ1-3, with 7 positions matching TRBD1. This CDR3 contains 17 residues. The ends lost 5 bases at V and 0 bases at J; junction bases unmatched: 10. Germline assignment: CDR1 SGHVS and CDR2 FQNEAQ. Here the CDR3 DNA reads TGTGCCAGCAGCCCAAGGGACAGAGACAACTCTGGAAACACCATATATTTT. It yields the protein CASSPRDRDNSGNTIYF.

This rearrangement joins TRBV7-2 to TRBJ1-2; D call uncertain. The V and J ends lost 2 bases and 3 bases respectively, with 13 bases between them. Germline V gene sequence: CDR1 SGHTA, CDR2 FQGNSA. This CDR3 is built from 15 residues. CDR3 in amino acids: CASSLYLTTDYGYTF. In DNA form, the CDR3 reads TGTGCCAGCAGCTTATACCTAACTACGGACTATGGCTACACCTTC.

The chain recombines TRBV11-2 with TRBJ2-1; 9 bases are shared with TRBD2. Germline V lookup: CDR1 SGHAT, CDR2 FQNNGV. After removal of 2 bases from V and 5 bases from J, the junction contained 4 bases not matched to a gene. The CDR3 is 15 amino acids. This CDR3 is CASSLLLAGDNEQFF. DNA for the CDR3: TGTGCCAGCAGCTTATTATTAGCGGGGGACAATGAGCAGTTCTTC.

This chain uses TRBV5-1 with TRBJ2-1, with 7 bases identical to TRBD1. This CDR3 is built from 15 residues. V shed 4 bases, J shed 4 bases, and the junction held 8 bases outside the gene matches. Germline V gene sequence: CDR1 SGHRS, CDR2 YFSETQ. The CDR3 region has the DNA TGCGCCAGCAGCCTAGGGACAGCATCTTACAATGAGCAGTTCTTC. Amino acid sequence: CASSLGTASYNEQFF.

On this clone: The same CDR3 also results from other DNA sequences found in this sample. This chain uses TRBV9 with TRBJ2-2; D is undetermined. The CDR3 has 12 amino acids. CDR1 SGDLS and CDR2 YYNGEE come from the germline V gene. The V gene lost 0 bases and the J gene lost 14 bases, with 11 bases spanning the gap. CDR3 amino acids: CASSVELGPLFF. The CDR3 region has the DNA TGTGCCAGCAGCGTAGAGTTGGGCCCCCTGTTTTTT.